Many counts were recorded for the clone carrying this T cell receptor beta chain. Its antigen remains unidentified. This entry belongs to a study of T cells in Graves' hyperthyroidism and ophthalmopathy. General study results and limits: Most thyroid clonotypes expanded above 0.001 were also detected in blood.

Disease duration under 2 months; hyperthyroidism patients were aged 18 to 65. Uncontrolled infection, other autoimmune disease, pregnancy or lactation led to exclusion. Diagnoses used clinical symptoms, serum thyroxine and TRAb, thyroid ultrasound and orbital computed tomography. There were TCR beta CDR3 regions amplified from RNA transcripts. An initial round of RT-PCR targeting the TCR CDR3 relied on the HTBI primer set. Using its own MiXCR run on the multiplex PCR reads, TCRdb lists one record per CDR3 protein. The table lists under 650,000 distinct CDR3 sequences, roughly 17% of them singletons. The CDR3 contains 15 residues. CDR1 KGHDR and CDR2 SFDVKD come from the germline V gene. Trimming pared 5 bases from V and 6 bases from J, leaving 18 bases between.

This TCR came from a woman under 40 with Graves' hyperthyroidism. Specimen: blood. The J gene is TRBJ1-2, the V gene TRBV24-1; possible D gene TRBD1, 6 bases. The CDR3 sequence is CATSGGFGTRDGYTF. The DNA for the CDR3 is TGTGCCACCAGTGGAGGTTTCGGGACAAGAGATGGCTACACCTTC.